These 18 T cell receptor beta chains share one sample of origin, sequenced in a study of blood T cell repertoires in COVID-19. Method: immunoSEQ multiplex PCR; TCRdb's copy keeps in-frame clones and lacks some. The sample records 200,000 or so clones, under 85% being singletons. The sequenced sample consisted of peripheral blood. The receptors come from a man in his 60s with active or convalescent COVID-19.

J is TRBJ2-4 and V is TRBV6-6; 9 positions match TRBD1. The V segment lost 5 bases and the J segment 6 bases; nucleotides outside the gene matches: 2. The CDR3 consists of 13 residues. CDR1 is MNHNY and CDR2 is SVGAGI in the germline V gene (reference sequence). DNA for the CDR3: TGTGCCAGCAGTCCGGGACAGGGAAACATTCAGTACTTC. Encoded protein: CASSPGQGNIQYF.

The J gene is TRBJ2-5, the V gene TRBV24-1, with D tentatively TRBD1 (5 bases). Deletions cut 6 bases from V and 5 bases from J, with 18 bases between. Germline CDR1 reads KGHDR; CDR2 reads SFDVKD. The length of the CDR3 is 15 residues. The CDR3 DNA is TGTGCCACCAGTCTTAGGGGTTCTTCTGAGGAGACCCAGTACTTC. Translation gives CATSLRGSSEETQYF.

The chain links TRBV5-1 to TRBJ2-7; 8 bases match TRBD2. The CDR3 runs 15 residues. Germline V gene sequence: CDR1 SGHRS, CDR2 YFSETQ. With V trimmed by 3 bases and J by 2 bases, 7 bases remained unmatched. The CDR3 region has the DNA TGCGCCAGCAGCTCGGGAGGGCGGGCTACCTACGAGCAGTACTTC. This sequence encodes CASSSGGRATYEQYF.

This chain joins TRBV29-1 and TRBJ1-2, with D perhaps matching TRBD1 (6 bases). Trimming pared 4 bases from V and 12 bases from J, leaving 9 bases between. This CDR3 is 9 amino acids long. CDR1 is SQVTM and CDR2 is ANQGSEA in the germline V gene. CDR3 nucleotide sequence: TGCAGCGTTGCCCCAGGGGACACCTTC. Its translation: CSVAPGDTF.

As for this clone: The sample carries other DNA sequences with the same CDR3. J is TRBJ2-7 and V is TRBV7-9; 7 nucleotides line up with TRBD1. Unmatched junction bases numbered 3, after V lost 4 bases and J lost 0 bases. This CDR3 comprises 14 residues. The germline V gene encodes CDR1 SEHNR and CDR2 FQNEAQ (reference sequence). The CDR3: CASSSTGSSYEQYF. The CDR3 DNA follows: TGTGCCAGCAGCTCGACAGGGAGCTCCTACGAGCAGTACTTC.

V gene TRBV5-1 combines with J gene TRBJ2-1, with 7 bases fitting TRBD2. The CDR3 totals 14 residues. Trimming at V came to 4 bases and at J to 4 bases, leaving 5 bases not matched to a gene. CDR1 and CDR2 from the germline V gene are SGHRS and YFSETQ. CDR3 in DNA: TGCGCCAGCAGCGGTATTAGCGGGTACAATGAGCAGTTCTTC. Residues: CASSGISGYNEQFF.

The chain uses TRBV18 and TRBJ1-4; the D is unclear. V was cut by 6 bases and J by 1 base, with 12 bases left in between. The V gene's germline CDR1 is KGHSH and CDR2 LQKENI. The CDR3 is 15 amino acids. CDR3 nucleotide sequence: TGTGCCAGCTCTCCATACAGAGAAACTAATGAAAAACTGTTTTTT. This sequence encodes CASSPYRETNEKLFF. Complete variable domain (other parts from reference TRBV18 and TRBJ1-4): NAGVMQNPRHLVRRRGQEARLRCSPMKGHSHVYWYRQLPEEGLKFMVYLQKENIIDESGMPKERFSAEFPKEGPSILRIQQVVRGDSAAYFCASSPYRETNEKLFFGSGTQLSVL.

The V call is TRBV7-3, the J call TRBJ2-1, with a possible D match to TRBD2 (7 bases). The CDR3 totals 16 residues. Trimming stripped 0 bases from V and 0 bases from J, with 9 bases between. The V gene's germline CDR1 is SGHTA and CDR2 FQGTGA. CDR3 region: CASSLTAGASYNEQFF. The CDR3 DNA reads as TGTGCCAGCAGCTTAACGGCGGGGGCCTCCTACAATGAGCAGTTCTTC.

The chain links TRBV3-1 (or the pseudogene TRBV3-2) to TRBJ1-6; D is undetermined. Trimming pared 0 bases from V and 9 bases from J, leaving 12 bases between. Germline V CDR1 and CDR2: LGHDT, YNNKEL (reference sequence). CDR3 length: 15 amino acids. CDR3 in DNA: TGTGCCAGCAGCCAAGATCGATTGAGTAGTTCACCCCTCCACTTT. The encoded protein is CASSQDRLSSSPLHF.

This rearrangement joins TRBV28 to TRBJ1-1; no clear D gene. This CDR3 is 12 amino acids long. The germline CDR1 and CDR2 sequences are MDHEN and SYDVKM. The V end was cut by 1 base, the J end by 5 bases, with 5 bases between. CDR3 residues: CASSLLETEAFF. In DNA, the CDR3 is TGTGCCAGCAGTTTATTAGAAACTGAAGCTTTCTTT.

The chain joins TRBV4-3 to TRBJ2-6, with D maybe TRBD1 (5 bases). V was pared by 0 bases and J by 13 bases, with 16 bases between. CDR1 and CDR2 from the germline V gene are LGHNA and YSLEER. The CDR3 runs 15 residues. The CDR3, as DNA: TGCGCCAGCAGCCAAGATCAGGCAGGGCTAAGTGTCCTGACTTTC. Protein: CASSQDQAGLSVLTF.

This clone has only one observation. The chain recombines TRBV11-3 with TRBJ2-7; TRBD2 aligns across 14 bases. The V gene end was trimmed by 0 bases and the J gene end by 4 bases; junction bases not matched to a gene: 14. Germline assignment: CDR1 SGHNT and CDR2 YENEEA. The length of the CDR3 is 20 residues. CDR3 sequence reads: CASSLDPGTSGSLYRYEQYF. The CDR3 DNA is TGTGCCAGCAGCTTAGACCCCGGGACTAGCGGGAGTTTATATCGTTACGAGCAGTACTTC.

The chain joins TRBV19 to TRBJ2-1; tentatively, D is TRBD2 (7 bases). Trimming cost V 9 bases and J 12 bases, with 12 bases left between them. Germline CDR1 LNHDA, CDR2 SQIVND (reference sequence). The CDR3 runs 10 residues. The DNA for the CDR3 is TGTGCCAGCGGGGAGGGGGGGCAGTTCTTC. Its protein product is CASGEGGQFF. Drawing the rest from reference TRBV19 and TRBJ2-1, the complete variable domain is DGGITQSPKYLFRKEGQNVTLSCEQNLNHDAMYWYRQDPGQGLRLIYYSQIVNDFQKGDIAEGYSVSREKKESFPLTVTSAQKNPTAFYLCASGEGGQFFGPGTRLTVL.

The chain combines TRBV28 with TRBJ1-1, with D tentatively TRBD1 (5 bases). Germline-derived CDR1 and CDR2 are MDHEN and SYDVKM. This CDR3 contains 14 residues. V lost 8 bases and J lost 11, with 24 bases in between. The CDR3 loop reads CASPPGDRSSQAFF. In nucleotides, the CDR3 is TGTGCCAGCCCGCCGGGGGATAGGTCATCCCAGGCTTTCTTT.

The chain recombines TRBV6-1 with TRBJ1-4; 10 bases are a match to TRBD1. CDR3 length: 16 amino acids. V lost 4 bases and J lost 5; bases outside the gene matches: 7. CDR1 and CDR2 from the germline V gene are MNHNS and SASEGT. CDR3 DNA: TGTGCCAGCAGTGCTCTCAGGGGACAGGGGAATGAAAAACTGTTTTTT. Translating it yields CASSALRGQGNEKLFF.

V and J are TRBV3-1 (or the pseudogene TRBV3-2) and TRBJ1-2; D ambiguous. The germline V and J ends were trimmed by 1 base and 8 bases, with 11 bases remaining between them. CDR1 and CDR2 (germline): LGHDT, YNNKEL (reference sequence). This CDR3 is built from 13 residues. Here the CDR3 DNA reads TGTGCCAGCAGCCAAGGGCGCGGGAGAGGCTACACCTTC. It codes for CASSQGRGRGYTF.

The chain has TRBV5-4 and TRBJ1-2; 9 bases align to TRBD1. CDR1 is SGHNT, CDR2 YYREEE, per germline (reference sequence). V gave up 3 bases and J gave up 6 bases; unmatched junction bases: 6. The CDR3 is 14 residues long. CDR3 loop: CASSSGQGLHGYTF. The CDR3 bases are TGTGCCAGCAGCTCGGGACAGGGCCTTCATGGCTACACCTTC.

The chain couples TRBV5-1 to TRBJ2-3; D uncertain. The ends were cut back, 3 bases at V and 7 bases at J, with 9 bases in the middle. The CDR3 loop spans 12 amino acids. CDR1 and CDR2 from the germline V gene are SGHRS and YFSETQ. CDR3 sequence reads: CASSSSRNTQYF. Here the CDR3 DNA reads TGCGCCAGCAGCTCCTCTAGGAATACGCAGTATTTT.